The present T cell receptor (beta chain) was sequenced within a study of vaccination and CD4 T cells after COVID-19. Overall study: The post-COVID sampling time was a median about 98 days after diagnosis, ranging from 35 to 161.

The CDR3 has 14 residues. Trimming left V 4 bases short and J 7 bases short, with 14 bases between. Germline V gives CDR1 DFQATT, CDR2 SNEGSKA (reference sequence). Stated treatment: roughly 10-day PBMC culture with coronavirus spike peptide pools or control peptides (ViraFEST assay). With the Oncomine TCR Beta short-read assay, DNA from cultured CD4+ T cells was sequenced. TCRdb processed the PCR reads anew with MiXCR; each CDR3 protein has one entry. The sample shows about 8,900 distinct CDR3 sequences, 64% of them seen only once. Regarding this clonotype: Its target is unknown.

This chain uses TRBV20-1 with TRBJ1-6; perhaps TRBD1 as D (5 bases). The sequence came from a human donor who had recovered from COVID-19. The sample comprised CD4+ T cells from blood, cultured in vitro. This CDR3 reads CSAMEVRGNSPLHF. DNA of the CDR3: TGCAGTGCTATGGAGGTACGGGGGAATTCACCCCTCCACTTT.